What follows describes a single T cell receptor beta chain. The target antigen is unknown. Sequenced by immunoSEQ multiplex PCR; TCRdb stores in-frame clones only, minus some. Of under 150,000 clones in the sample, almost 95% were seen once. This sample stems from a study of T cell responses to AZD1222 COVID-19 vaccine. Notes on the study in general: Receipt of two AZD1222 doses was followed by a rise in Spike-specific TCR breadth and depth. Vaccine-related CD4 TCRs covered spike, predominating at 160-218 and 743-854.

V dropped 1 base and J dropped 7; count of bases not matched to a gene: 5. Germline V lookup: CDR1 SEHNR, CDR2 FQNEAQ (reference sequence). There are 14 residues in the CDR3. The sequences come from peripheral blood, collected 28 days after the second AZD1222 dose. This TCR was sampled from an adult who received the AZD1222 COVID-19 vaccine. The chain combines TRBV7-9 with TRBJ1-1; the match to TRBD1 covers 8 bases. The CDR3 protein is CASSLETGDNEAFF. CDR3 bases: TGTGCCAGCAGCTTAGAGACAGGGGATAATGAAGCTTTCTTT. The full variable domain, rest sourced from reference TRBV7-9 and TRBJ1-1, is DTGVSQNPRHKITKRGQNVTFRCDPISEHNRLYWYRQTLGQGPEFLTYFQNEAQLEKSRLLSDRFSAERPKGSFSTLEIQRTEQGDSAMYLCASSLETGDNEAFFGQGTRLTVV.